Each of the 24 T cell receptor beta chains below was sequenced from the same sample in a study of CD4 T cells in relation to SARS-CoV-2 and coronaviruses. TCRdb's copy holds only in-frame clones and misses some; the assay was immunoSEQ multiplex PCR. The repertoire holds tens of thousands of clones, with roughly 94% as singletons. The sample comprised naive CD4+ T cells from PBMCs. Regarding subset: naive CD4+ T cells isolated by negative enrichment. Every receptor here comes from an adult with COVID-19.

The V and J genes are TRBV19 and TRBJ1-5, with D possibly being TRBD1 (5 bases). V shed 2 bases and J shed 8 bases, with 13 bases lying between them. Germline CDR1 reads LNHDA; CDR2 reads SQIVND (reference sequence). The CDR3 totals 14 residues. The CDR3 spells CASSILYRTKPQHF. CDR3 sequence (DNA): TGTGCCAGTAGTATACTTTACAGGACGAAGCCCCAGCATTTT.

The chain is built from TRBV13 and TRBJ1-2; 8 bases match TRBD1. The V gene's germline CDR1 is PRHDT and CDR2 FYEKMQ (reference sequence). This CDR3 comprises 15 residues. Trimming at V came to 6 bases and at J to 2 bases, leaving 8 bases not matched to a gene. The CDR3 region has the DNA TGTGCCAGCAGTAGAAGGACAGGGACGAACTATGGCTACACCTTC. Translating gives CASSRRTGTNYGYTF.

This clone was picked up one time. This chain uses TRBV7-9 with TRBJ1-4; tentatively, D is TRBD1 (5 bases). From germline, CDR1 is SEHNR and CDR2 FQNEAQ (reference sequence). The CDR3 runs to 14 residues. V was shortened by 3 bases and J by 4 bases, with 9 bases between the two germline ends. The CDR3 nucleotides are TGTGCCAGCAGCTTGCAAGGGGTTAATGAAAAACTGTTTTTT. Translation: CASSLQGVNEKLFF.

The chain couples TRBV9 to TRBJ1-1; D is undetermined. Germline V gene data show CDR1 as SGDLS and CDR2 as YYNGEE. The CDR3 consists of 16 residues. The V end was cut by 0 bases, the J end by 1 base, with 13 bases between. The CDR3 spells CASSVGPGGQNTEAFF. CDR3 coding DNA: TGTGCCAGCAGCGTAGGTCCGGGTGGCCAGAACACTGAAGCTTTCTTT.

The table lists this clone with a count of one. The V and J genes are TRBV19 and TRBJ2-1, with 7 bases lining up with TRBD2. This CDR3 has 13 residues. J lost 12 bases, V lost 7 bases, and 12 bases had no gene match. CDR1 and CDR2 (germline): LNHDA, SQIVND (reference sequence). The CDR3 nucleotides read TGTGCCAGTAATGAGGGAGGGCCAGTTGGGCAGTTCTTC. It encodes CASNEGGPVGQFF.

The V and J genes are TRBV4-1 and TRBJ2-3, with 7 bases matching TRBD2. The CDR3 is made up of 15 amino acids. The V gene end was trimmed by 4 bases and the J gene end by 0 bases; junction bases not matched to a gene: 4. The V gene's germline CDR1 is MGHRA and CDR2 YSYEKL. The CDR3 nucleotides read TGCGCCAGCAGCCGGCCGGGAGGTAGCACAGATACGCAGTATTTT. Protein product: CASSRPGGSTDTQYF.

The chain joins TRBV5-4 to TRBJ2-3, with 12 bases that match TRBD1. The length of the CDR3 is 18 residues. Germline CDR1 is SGHNT and CDR2 is YYREEE (reference sequence). J lost 4 bases, V lost 4 bases, and 13 bases had no gene match. The chain's CDR3 is CASSVGTGGTGMADTQYF. CDR3 sequence (DNA): TGTGCCAGCAGCGTGGGGACAGGGGGCACGGGAATGGCAGATACGCAGTATTTT.

The chain links TRBV5-1 to TRBJ2-1; 7 nucleotides agree with TRBD2. This CDR3 contains 20 residues. Losses at the gene ends were 2 bases for V and 0 bases for J; bases not matched to a gene: 17. The germline V gene has CDR1 SGHRS and CDR2 YFSETQ. The CDR3 loop reads CASSFVGVSRSGTSYNEQFF. Here the CDR3 DNA reads TGCGCCAGCAGCTTCGTTGGGGTCTCCAGGAGCGGGACCTCCTACAATGAGCAGTTCTTC.

The chain uses TRBV7-8 and TRBJ2-7, with a possible D match to TRBD1 (5 bases). The germline V gene has CDR1 SGHVS and CDR2 FQNEAQ. This CDR3 comprises 14 residues. V lost 5 bases to trimming and J lost 1 base, with 12 bases between them. The CDR3 nucleotides are TGTGCCAGCAGCACCCGTACAGGTTCCTACGAGCAGTACTTC. Translated: CASSTRTGSYEQYF.

The gene calls are TRBV24-1 and TRBJ2-1; D might be TRBD2 (6 bases). CDR3 length: 16 residues. The germline gives CDR1 KGHDR, CDR2 SFDVKD. V was clipped by 7 bases and J by 8 bases, with 23 bases between them. In nucleotides, the CDR3 is TGTGCCACCAGCGCCCTCCGGGACTCCGACGGGGATGAGCAGTTCTTC. As protein: CATSALRDSDGDEQFF.

The V and J genes are TRBV7-2 and TRBJ2-3; 8 nucleotides align to TRBD2. Germline-derived CDR1 and CDR2 are SGHTA and FQGNSA. V was pared by 1 base and J by 0 bases, with 0 bases of the junction left unmatched. The CDR3 runs 15 residues. CDR3 in amino acids: CASSLVAGSTDTQYF. The CDR3 coding sequence is TGTGCCAGCAGCTTAGTAGCGGGGAGCACAGATACGCAGTATTTT.

This chain links TRBV5-1 with TRBJ2-3; 9 bases are a match to TRBD1. This CDR3 contains 15 residues. After removal of 6 bases from V and 5 bases from J, the junction contained 10 bases not matched to a gene. Germline V gene lookup returns CDR1 SGHRS and CDR2 YFSETQ. CDR3 nucleotide sequence: TGCGCCAGCACCCCGGGGACAGGGACGATAGATACGCAGTATTTT. Encoded protein: CASTPGTGTIDTQYF.

The J gene is TRBJ2-3, the V gene TRBV5-6; D is unresolved. The CDR3 is made up of 14 amino acids. Trimming removed 0 bases from V and 1 base from J, with 6 bases in between. The germline CDR1 and CDR2 sequences are SGHDT and YYEEEE. The CDR3 region is CASSLGEGTDTQYF. CDR3 coding DNA: TGTGCCAGCAGCTTGGGCGAAGGCACAGATACGCAGTATTTT. Using reference TRBV5-6 and TRBJ2-3 for the parts outside the CDR3, the full variable domain is DAGVTQSPTHLIKTRGQQVTLRCSPKSGHDTVSWYQQALGQGPQFIFQYYEEEERQRGNFPDRFSGHQFPNYSSELNVNALLLGDSALYLCASSLGEGTDTQYFGPGTRLTVL.

This chain uses TRBV10-2 with TRBJ2-5; 10 positions agree with TRBD1. In germline, CDR1 is WSHSY, CDR2 SAAADI. The CDR3 sequence is 16 residues long. The V gene end was trimmed by 3 bases and the J gene end by 5 bases; junction bases not matched to a gene: 9. The CDR3: CASSDPGQGSLETQYF. Here the CDR3 DNA reads TGCGCCAGCAGTGACCCGGGACAGGGGAGTTTGGAGACCCAGTACTTC.

This clone was recorded only once. The rearrangement joins TRBV7-8 to TRBJ1-4; D uncertain. The V and J ends lost 4 bases and 0 bases respectively, with 12 bases between them. The CDR3 spans 16 residues. Germline-derived CDR1 and CDR2 are SGHVS and FQNEAQ. CDR3 region: CASSSETASTNEKLFF. CDR3 DNA sequence: TGTGCCAGCAGCTCAGAAACAGCTTCAACTAATGAAAAACTGTTTTTT. The full variable domain, rest sourced from reference TRBV7-8 and TRBJ1-4, is GAGVSQSPRYKVAKRGQDVALRCDPISGHVSLFWYQQALGQGPEFLTYFQNEAQLDKSGLPSDRFFAERPEGSVSTLKIQRTQQEDSAVYLCASSSETASTNEKLFFGSGTQLSVL.

This clone was observed a single time. The V call is TRBV23-1, the J call TRBJ2-1; 7 bases fit TRBD2. Being an ORF, TRBV23-1 has a function that is uncertain. The CDR3 totals 17 residues. With 0 bases clipped from V and 0 bases from J, the junction kept 5 bases outside the gene matches. Written as DNA, the CDR3 is TGCGCCAGCAGTCAATCGCCTAGCGGCAGCTCCTACAATGAGCAGTTCTTC. Translating it yields CASSQSPSGSSYNEQFF.

This chain joins TRBV15 and TRBJ2-1, with 10 bases matching TRBD2. The germline V gene encodes CDR1 LNHNV and CDR2 YYDKDF (reference sequence). CDR3 length equals 15 residues. The V segment lost 1 base and the J segment 6 bases; nucleotides outside the gene matches: 3. DNA of the CDR3: TGTGCCACCAGCAGAGTGCGGACTAGCGGCAATGAGCAGTTCTTC. It codes for CATSRVRTSGNEQFF. Filled out from reference TRBV15 and TRBJ2-1, the complete variable domain reads DAMVIQNPRYQVTQFGKPVTLSCSQTLNHNVMYWYQQKSSQAPKLLFHYYDKDFNNEADTPDNFQSRRPNTSFCFLDIRSPGLGDTAMYLCATSRVRTSGNEQFFGPGTRLTVL.

The rearrangement links TRBV29-1 to TRBJ1-2; D is unclear. Trimming pared 4 bases from V and 2 bases from J, leaving 20 bases between. The CDR3 length is 16 residues. CDR1 is SQVTM and CDR2 is ANQGSEA in the germline V gene. The CDR3 sequence is CSVGGIPTPTNYGYTF. CDR3 coding DNA: TGCAGCGTTGGAGGAATACCCACCCCTACCAACTATGGCTACACCTTC. Full variable domain (missing parts from reference TRBV29-1 and TRBJ1-2): SAVISQKPSRDICQRGTSLTIQCQVDSQVTMMFWYRQQPGQSLTLIATANQGSEATYESGFVIDKFPISRPNLTFSTLTVSNMSPEDSSIYLCSVGGIPTPTNYGYTFGSGTRLTVV.

The chain links TRBV5-4 to TRBJ2-7; D is unresolved. There are 15 residues in the CDR3. CDR1 is SGHNT and CDR2 is YYREEE in the germline V gene (reference sequence). With 2 bases removed from V and 9 bases from J, the gap between germline ends came to 21 bases. The CDR3 spells CASSFHGRPYEGQYF. The CDR3 region has the DNA TGTGCCAGCAGCTTCCACGGGCGTCCCTACGAAGGGCAGTACTTC.

The rearrangement joins TRBV6-6 to TRBJ1-1; the D gene is possibly TRBD1 (6 bases). The V and J ends lost 5 bases and 1 base respectively, with 11 bases between them. The CDR3 covers 14 residues. Germline V gives CDR1 MNHNY, CDR2 SVGAGI (reference sequence). The CDR3 DNA follows: TGTGCCAGCAGTCTGCAACAGGGGAACACTGAAGCTTTCTTT. It specifies CASSLQQGNTEAFF.

This clone has only one observation. This chain uses TRBV5-1 with TRBJ2-5; maybe TRBD2 (5 bases). CDR1 and CDR2 from the germline V gene are SGHRS and YFSETQ. Deletions cut 1 base from V and 1 base from J, with 8 bases between. The CDR3 runs to 14 residues. The CDR3 DNA reads as TGCGCCAGCAGCTTGCGCCTAGCCCAAGAGACCCAGTACTTC. Protein: CASSLRLAQETQYF.

This chain joins TRBV6-6 and TRBJ1-2, with TRBD1 as a possible D gene (5 bases). The V gene lost 2 bases and the J gene lost 3 bases, with 10 bases spanning the gap. The CDR3 has 14 amino acids. Germline V CDR1 and CDR2: MNHNY, SVGAGI (reference sequence). The CDR3 DNA reads as TGTGCCAGCAGTTACGTGGCGGGGGACTATGGCTACACCTTC. This codes for CASSYVAGDYGYTF.

This sequence joins TRBV27 and TRBJ2-1, with no clear D. The V end lost 9 bases, the J end lost 0 bases, and 9 bases lay between the germline ends. CDR1 and CDR2 from the germline V gene are MNHEY and SMNVEV (reference sequence). The CDR3 loop spans 13 amino acids. CDR3 residues: CASRRSSYNEQFF. The CDR3 coding sequence is TGTGCCAGTCGCAGGAGCTCCTACAATGAGCAGTTCTTC.

V and J are TRBV30 and TRBJ2-5, with 10 bases fitting TRBD2. This CDR3 has 14 amino acids. Germline assignment: CDR1 GTSNPN and CDR2 SVGIG (reference sequence). V lost 5 bases and J lost 5; bases outside the gene matches: 8. The CDR3 loop is CAWRLLAGRETQYF. CDR3 DNA sequence: TGTGCCTGGCGATTACTAGCGGGAAGGGAGACCCAGTACTTC.